This T cell receptor beta chain was observed in a study of T cell repertoires in cytomegalovirus infection. Across the study: CMV epitopes that were recently identified and HLA-C-restricted were used alongside well-studied HLA-B-restricted ones.

The CDR3 length is 16 residues. Germline V gives CDR1 SGHVS, CDR2 FNYEAQ. The V segment lost 1 base and the J segment 8 bases; nucleotides outside the gene matches: 9. TCRdb reanalysed the reads using MiXCR and keeps one entry per CDR3 protein. The sample includes about 160,000 distinct CDR3 sequences, about 20% of them seen just once. This clonotype has only one observation. What it binds is not known. The sample here was CD8+ T cells from cultured PBMCs, taken from culture after CMV antigen stimulation. The chain employs TRBV7-6 and TRBJ1-4; 8 bases fit TRBD1. This clonotype was sampled from a human donor in good health (CMV status not recorded). Some clones in this sample may be carry-over from other donors' samples. The CDR3 nucleotides read TGTGCCAGCAGCTTAGAAAACAGGGGGTTTCAGGAAAAACTGTTTTTT. Translated, it gives CASSLENRGFQEKLFF.